This T cell receptor (beta chain) was recorded in a study of metastatic and nonmetastatic thyroid tumors. TCRdb re-called the PCR reads through MiXCR. The table records roughly 5,900 clones, 25% of them present only once. Patients underwent thyroid surgery, and none had received any treatment before it. Input material: adjacent normal tissue. All receptors derive from a male donor with papillary thyroid cancer or a benign thyroid nodule (not recorded which). Some clones in this sample may be carry-over from other donors' samples.

The table lists this clone with a few counts. The chain carries TRBV20-1 and TRBJ2-4; D gene uncertain. Germline V lookup: CDR1 DFQATT, CDR2 SNEGSKA (reference sequence). V lost 3 bases to trimming and J lost 2 bases, with 5 bases between them. The CDR3 has 12 residues. Here the CDR3 reads CSASVTKNIQYF. The CDR3 nucleotides read TGCAGTGCTAGTGTGACCAAAAACATTCAGTACTTC.